This TCR beta chain comes out of a study of Graves' ophthalmopathy and Graves' hyperthyroidism (dated by TCRdb to 2017 to 2018). For context, the study as a whole: Peripheral blood was collected before any treatment was given, at the time of initial diagnosis. An independent validation cohort was composed of some 19 hyperthyroidism patients and around 15 patients who later progressed from hyperthyroidism to ophthalmopathy. Once sampling was done, hyperthyroidism patients were given methimazole at a starting dose of 30 mg daily, while ophthalmopathy patients were given high-dose intravenous methylprednisolone. To tell Graves' ophthalmopathy apart from Graves' hyperthyroidism, and to predict which patients would progress to ophthalmopathy, the study relied on TCR beta repertoire signatures. In about six hyperthyroidism patients, the T-cell repertoires found in thyroid tissue were compared with those found in blood. To explore V-J signatures that distinguish ophthalmopathy from hyperthyroidism, a discovery set of 100 patients was enrolled, made up of about 40 with ophthalmopathy and fewer than 60 with stable hyperthyroidism. For training and testing, the roughly 97 patients in the discovery cohort were randomly divided in a 7:3 ratio. In total, 135 blood samples were TCR-sequenced: some 40 ophthalmopathy, some 75 hyperthyroidism and some 17 hyperthyroidism-to-ophthalmopathy patients.

The table lists this clonotype with many counts. The antigen this receptor binds is unknown. Qualities for individual bases were not recorded, and no much larger clone is one base off. A patient counted as having stable hyperthyroidism if there was no progression to ophthalmopathy within 18 months of follow-up. Hyperthyroidism patients were newly diagnosed, with disease duration under 2 months, and aged 18 to 65 years. Anyone with other autoimmune diseases, uncontrolled infections, pregnancy or lactation was excluded from the study. Clinical symptoms, serum thyroxine, TRAb, thyroid ultrasound and orbital computed tomography formed the basis of the diagnosis. PBMCs were isolated from around 10 ml of fresh peripheral blood by Ficoll-Paque density gradient centrifugation. Total RNA was extracted with Trizol reagent and quality-checked on an Agilent 2100 Bioanalyzer. A distance of 13 bases separates the germline ends of V and J, which lose 4 bases and 7 bases respectively. From the cysteine through the phenylalanine, the CDR3 covers 13 amino acids. Kept here is only the CDR3 DNA, which spans 39 bases and is read in frame from base 1. The germline V gene gives CDR1 as MNHEY and CDR2 as SVGEGT.

The paper's findings and limits, for the study overall: No statistical method was used to set the sample size in advance, and the investigators knew which group each participant was assigned to. In cross-validation, the 13-signature model distinguished ophthalmopathy from stable hyperthyroidism with more than 85% sensitivity and around 84% specificity, while in the test set the corresponding values were around 79% and 71%. Among expanded thyroid clonotypes with frequency above 0.001, most also showed up in blood, which suggests that blood repertoires may reflect the thyroid immune response. In validation, the model predicted ophthalmopathy progression with less than 71% sensitivity and 72% to 80% specificity; some 13 predicted patients were CT-confirmed with GO in a median of around 6.5 months.

For repertoire sequencing, the TCR beta CDR3 regions were amplified from RNA transcripts. A first-round RT-PCR used HTBI primers with the Qiagen OneStep RT-PCR kit, followed by a second-round multiplex PCR, size selection and purification. Sequencing of the libraries was carried out on an Illumina HiSeq2000 in paired-end mode with 100 bp reads. From the authors' description of their analysis: SOAPnuke was used to process the reads, removing any read that contained adapters or uncalled bases, had a mean Phred below 15, or lacked an exact match to the constant primer or identifier. COPE v1.2.5 was used to merge the high-quality paired reads. Unique nucleotide sequences were defined as clonotypes and aligned to IMGT TRB V, D and J references using MiTCR v1.1. The analysis was limited to V-J combinations with a frequency above 0.0001, which together covered just over 98% of the repertoires. For each V-J combination, a TCR clonal expansion and chaos score was defined as F50 clonal expansion divided by the chaos observed in the TCRdist matrix. Welch's t-statistics and random forest were used to reduce features to about a dozen V-J combinations, which were fed into a naive Bayes classifier. Thyroid-blood repertoire similarity was quantified with the Morisita-Horn index. TCRdb reprocessing: public reads trimmed at Q25 with fastp, clones called with MiXCR, in-frame beta chains kept. Entries are consolidated by CDR3 protein sequence, retaining the most common genes and DNA. None of the V and J calls come from the authors' own analysis; TCRdb made them. The sample contains hundreds of thousands of distinct CDR3 sequences, about 21% of them found a single time. The ten top clones hold more than 2.5% of the sample.

Input material: peripheral blood. This clonotype was obtained from a woman aged 18-29 years with stable Graves' hyperthyroidism. Donor details come from another sample of the same person, matched by shared clones. This chain is built from TRBV6-2 or TRBV6-3 and TRBJ1-2; the D gene cannot be resolved reliably. The CDR3 protein: CASSSIRSGGYTF. The sequenced DNA: TGTGCCAGCAGTTCCATCCGCAGCGGTGGCTACACCTTC.